This entry lists 26 T cell receptor beta chains sequenced from one sample in a study of CD8+CD57+ T cells in acquired aplastic anemia. Only patients with CD8+CD57+ cell expansion on flow cytometry were chosen for sequencing. CDR3 and TCR beta VDJ profiling relied on a genomic DNA template. A single record per CDR3 protein comes from TCRdb applying MiXCR to the reads. In the table there are roughly 250,000 distinct CDR3 sequences, about 80% of which are singletons. The material sequenced was sorted CD4+, CD8+, or CD8+CD57+ T cells (not recorded which) from PBMCs. Receptors originate from a human donor with aplastic anemia.

The chain combines TRBV5-5 with TRBJ2-3; possible D gene TRBD1, 6 bases. There are 14 residues in the CDR3. Trimming left V 3 bases short and J 8 bases short, with 16 bases between. Per germline, CDR1 SGHKS and CDR2 YYEKEE (reference sequence). In nucleotides, the CDR3 is TGTGCCAGCAGCTATGGACGGACAGCTAGTACGCAGTATTTT. This codes for CASSYGRTASTQYF. Combining the CDR3 with reference TRBV5-5 and TRBJ2-3 gives the whole variable domain DAGVTQSPTHLIKTRGQQVTLRCSPISGHKSVSWYQQVLGQGPQFIFQYYEKEERGRGNFPDRFSARQFPNYSSELNVNALLLGDSALYLCASSYGRTASTQYFGPGTRLTVL.

This clonotype appeared a few times. The junction and the germline gene differ at one end; a read error may be behind it. The V gene is TRBV10-1, the J gene TRBJ1-2, with TRBD1 matching 8 bases. This CDR3 has 14 amino acids. CDR1 is WNHNN, CDR2 SYGVQD, per germline (reference sequence). This CDR3 is CASRGGQEDHGYTF. The DNA of the CDR3 is TGTGCCAGCAGGGGGGGACAGGAGGATCATGGCTACACCTTC.

About this clonotype: One end of the junction fails to match germline, which may point to a read error. The chain has TRBV7-9 and TRBJ2-1; TRBD2 is a possible D gene (6 bases). The CDR3 is 16 amino acids. Per germline, CDR1 SEHNR and CDR2 FQNEAQ (reference sequence). The CDR3 DNA reads as TGCGCCAGCAGCTTAGAGGGACGCGCGGGAAAAAATGAGCAGTTCTTC. Protein product: CASSLEGRAGKNEQFF.

This chain uses TRBV11-3 with TRBJ2-7, with a possible D match to TRBD1 (6 bases). This CDR3 comprises 16 residues. V was cut by 8 bases and J by 6 bases, with 26 bases left in between. CDR1 is SGHNT, CDR2 YENEEA, per germline. In nucleotides, the CDR3 is TGTGCCAGCTCAAGACAGGCCAACGCGAACCTGGCCGAGCAGTACGTC. It encodes CASSRQANANLAEQYV.

On this clonotype: At one end the junction does not follow the germline gene, possibly because of a read error. V is TRBV7-2 and J is TRBJ2-6; 8 bases fit TRBD2. This CDR3 has 16 amino acids. CDR1 is SGHTA and CDR2 is FQGNSA in the germline V gene. CDR3 nucleotides: TGTGCCAGCAGCTTGGCGGGGGGCGCCGACTATAACGACCTGACTTTC. Protein sequence: CASSLAGGADYNDLTF.

With regard to this clonotype: Mismatch with germline at one junction end may stem from a read error. The J gene is TRBJ2-7, the V gene TRBV15; possible D gene TRBD2, 5 bases. This CDR3 contains 14 residues. Germline values: CDR1 LNHNV, CDR2 YYDKDF (reference sequence). The CDR3 sequence is CASSGDEGAYVQYF. The CDR3 bases are TGTGCCAGCAGCGGAGATGAAGGCGCCTACGTGCAGTACTTC.

The rearrangement uses TRBV7-9 and TRBJ1-2; D is ambiguous. This CDR3 has 16 amino acids. The V gene's germline CDR1 is SEHNR and CDR2 FQNEAQ (reference sequence). V was shortened by 0 bases and J by 6 bases, with 17 bases between the two germline ends. The CDR3 DNA follows: TGTGCCAGCAGCTTAGCGGGAGACGGCCTTGTACATGGCTACACCTTC. Translating it yields CASSLAGDGLVHGYTF.

The J gene is TRBJ2-5, the V gene TRBV5-8, with D perhaps assigned TRBD1 or TRBD2 (5 bases each). CDR1 is SGHTS and CDR2 is YDEGEE in the germline V gene. V gave up 6 bases and J gave up 6 bases, with 12 bases separating them. The CDR3 loop spans 12 amino acids. The CDR3 DNA reads as TGTGCCAGCAACGGGGCGAGGAAGACCCAGTACTTC. It yields the protein CASNGARKTQYF.

This clonotype was recorded only once. The CDR3 is CASSLPDGAFF. As DNA, the CDR3 is TGTGCCAGCAGCTTACCGGATGGGGCTTTCTTT. The chain is built from TRBV11-3 and TRBJ1-1; D gene unclear. The V end lost 2 bases, the J end lost 11 bases, and 9 bases lay between the germline ends. This CDR3 has 11 amino acids. CDR1 is SGHNT, CDR2 YENEEA, per germline.

V usage is TRBV15 and J usage is TRBJ2-5; D is possibly TRBD2 (6 bases). V was pared by 5 bases and J by 11 bases, with 21 bases between. In germline, CDR1 is LNHNV, CDR2 YYDKDF (reference sequence). The CDR3 loop spans 14 amino acids. CDR3 loop: CATSGGSEQEAQYF. The CDR3 DNA is TGTGCCACCAGCGGAGGGAGCGAGCAAGAGGCGCAGTACTTC.

The chain combines TRBV9 with TRBJ2-1; no clear D gene. The V end was cut by 5 bases, the J end by 13 bases, with 25 bases between. This CDR3 comprises 15 residues. Germline V gene data show CDR1 as SGDLS and CDR2 as YYNGEE. The CDR3 DNA reads TGTGCCAGCAGTATAGGGTCAGATTCGTACAATTTTCAGTTCTTC. Residues: CASSIGSDSYNFQFF.

Only a few counts were recorded for this clonotype. V is TRBV7-9 and J is TRBJ2-3; D may correspond to TRBD1 or TRBD2 (5 bases each). Per germline, CDR1 SEHNR and CDR2 FQNEAQ (reference sequence). The germline V and J ends were trimmed by 8 bases and 7 bases, with 16 bases remaining between them. The CDR3 consists of 13 residues. The CDR3 loop is CASGVGATHTQYF. In nucleotides, the CDR3 is TGTGCCAGCGGGGTCGGGGCCACCCATACGCAGTATTTT.

This rearrangement joins TRBV20-1 to TRBJ2-1; D may be TRBD1 or TRBD2 (5 bases each). Germline CDR1 is DFQATT and CDR2 is SNEGSKA (reference sequence). CDR3 length equals 16 residues. V was shortened by 6 bases and J by 7 bases, with 25 bases between the two germline ends. The CDR3: CSARSWGRKLSNEQFF. CDR3 nucleotides: TGCAGTGCCAGAAGTTGGGGACGCAAGCTGTCGAATGAGCAGTTCTTC.

Points on this clonotype: The CDR3 ends on some other residue instead of the conserved phenylalanine or tryptophan, so this is likely a read error. The chain has TRBV12-3 or TRBV12-4 and TRBJ1-2; tentatively, D is TRBD1 (5 bases). V was pared by 3 bases and J by 7 bases, with 9 bases between. This CDR3 spans 12 amino acids. The CDR3, as DNA: TGTGCCAGCAGTTTCTCCAGGGTTGGCTACACCAAC. This gives the protein CASSFSRVGYTN.

The V gene is TRBV7-2, the J gene TRBJ1-1, with D uncertain. Per germline, CDR1 SGHTA and CDR2 FQGNSA. The V end was cut by 3 bases, the J end by 7 bases, with 18 bases between. The CDR3 extends over 15 amino acids. This CDR3 reads CASSFGRRACGEAFF. The CDR3 DNA sequence: TGTGCCAGCAGCTTCGGCCGTAGGGCCTGCGGTGAAGCTTTCTTT.

To note about this clonotype: An end of the junction does not agree with germline; a read error may underlie this. This rearrangement joins TRBV9 to TRBJ2-5; TRBD2 agrees at 8 bases. Germline lookup yields CDR1 SGDLS and CDR2 YYNGEE. CDR3 length: 14 amino acids. The CDR3 region has the DNA TGTGCCAGCGGAGTAGCGGGGAACATTCAGACCTTCGACTTC. This gives the protein CASGVAGNIQTFDF.

This clonotype was found once. V is TRBV5-6 and J is TRBJ2-4; D perhaps matches TRBD2 (5 bases). V was shortened by 4 bases and J by 1 base, with 21 bases between the two germline ends. This CDR3 region has 18 residues. CDR1 and CDR2 (germline): SGHDT, YYEEEE. CDR3 bases: TGTGCCAGCAGCGGGGAGAGGGAAGTTGGTTCGGCCAAAAACATTCAGTACTTC. Encoded protein: CASSGEREVGSAKNIQYF.

Concerning this clonotype itself: At one end, the junction sequence differs from germline, possibly due to a read error. The chain joins TRBV9 to TRBJ2-5; TRBD2 is a possible D gene (5 bases). Germline V lookup: CDR1 SGDLS, CDR2 YYNGEE. The CDR3 is 14 amino acids. CDR3 in DNA: TGTGCCACCAGCAGAGGGAGCTCGCAAGAGCAGCCCCACTTC. It is translated as CATSRGSSQEQPHF.

With respect to this clonotype: At one of its ends the junction is not consistent with the germline gene, which may arise from a read error. This chain links TRBV7-9 with TRBJ1-4, with a tentative D call TRBD1 (5 bases). Germline CDR1 is SEHNR and CDR2 is FQNEAQ (reference sequence). The CDR3 length is 15 residues. The CDR3 reads CASSHEGPARKNEFF. The CDR3 DNA is TGCGCCAGCAGCCATGAGGGGCCAGCGAGAAAAAATGAGTTTTTT.

The chain couples TRBV7-8 to TRBJ2-7; no clear D gene. V lost 2 bases and J 1 base, leaving 21 bases between the germline ends. The length of the CDR3 is 18 residues. Germline V gene lookup returns CDR1 SGHVS and CDR2 FQNEAQ. For the CDR3, the DNA is TGTGCCAGCAGCTTACATCCAGATCCGAATGCCCTTTCCTACGAGCAGTACGTC. Protein sequence: CASSLHPDPNALSYEQYV.

The sample holds one count of this clonotype. Given the absence of the conserved phenylalanine or tryptophan at the CDR3 end, a read error is likely. It is unclear where the CDR3 begins or ends on the DNA, so no DNA is shown, and the CDR3 is as TCRdb lists it. Here the CDR3 reads CASRDGGTGTKCV. This chain links TRBV7-8 with TRBJ2-3. The CDR3 spans 13 residues, counting both ends. Germline V CDR1 and CDR2: SGHVS, FQNEAQ.

The chain couples TRBV9 to TRBJ1-1, with unresolved D. The CDR3 has 15 residues. The V gene's germline CDR1 is SGDLS and CDR2 YYNGEE. V was cut by 7 bases and J by 13 bases, with 29 bases left in between. CDR3 amino acids: CASGLDRNGNTYGFF. The DNA of the CDR3 is TGTGCCAGCGGATTAGATCGGAACGGGAACACCTACGGTTTCTTT.

Concerning this clonotype itself: At one end the junction does not follow the germline gene, possibly because of a read error. The V call is TRBV7-9, the J call TRBJ2-1; D tentatively reads TRBD1 or TRBD2 (5 bases each). The germline V gene encodes CDR1 SEHNR and CDR2 FQNEAQ (reference sequence). The CDR3 is 14 residues long. CDR3 nucleotide sequence: TGTGCCAGCAGCTTTGCAGGGAGCAACAATGAGCATGACTTC. The encoded protein is CASSFAGSNNEHDF.

The CDR3 coding sequence is TGTGCCAGCAGTGAAGCTAGGGGCTCAGCTTTCTTT. Its protein is CASSEARGSAFF. V and J are TRBV6-1 and TRBJ1-1; perhaps TRBD1 as D (5 bases). Trimming took off 0 bases at V and 10 bases at J, with 9 bases between the two ends. Germline-derived CDR1 and CDR2 are MNHNS and SASEGT. The CDR3 runs to 12 residues.

The chain links TRBV6-5 to TRBJ2-7; D not resolved. Per the germline V gene, CDR1 is MNHEY and CDR2 is SVGAGI. The CDR3 has 13 residues. The V gene lost 6 bases and the J gene lost 0 bases, with 9 bases spanning the gap. As DNA, the CDR3 is TGTGCCAGCAGCACCGGAAGCTCCTACGAGCAGTACTTC. Amino acids: CASSTGSSYEQYF.

The genes are TRBV7-6 and TRBJ1-2, with TRBD1 as a possible D gene (6 bases). The CDR3 spans 17 residues. Trimming took 0 bases from V and 6 from J, leaving 20 bases between them. Germline CDR1 reads SGHVS; CDR2 reads FNYEAQ. CDR3 sequence (DNA): TGTGCCAGCAGCTTAGCCCGCGGGACAAAAGAGACCCATGGCTACACCTTC. Translation gives CASSLARGTKETHGYTF.